The entry below gives a single T cell receptor (beta chain) sequence along with its context. Its specificity is unknown. The 5'RACE method, run with constant-segment primers, produced TCR alpha and TCR beta cDNA libraries (carrying sample barcodes and UMIs). Each CDR3 protein is one row after TCRdb ran MiXCR on the 5' RACE reads. The sample consists of 400,000 or so distinct CDR3 sequences, approximately 20% of them appearing once. This sample stems from a study of T-cell memory formation after mild COVID-19. The wider study: TCR clusters mostly belonged to single donors.

Study observations and caveats: CD4/CD8 balance held among clones contracting day 15 to 85, and later expanders leaned CD4+. Contracting clones localized mainly to CM and EM when CD4+ and mainly to EMRA when CD8+.

Trimming cost V 4 bases and J 5 bases; bases outside gene matches: 13. Germline V gives CDR1 LGHDT, CDR2 YNNKEL (reference sequence). The CDR3 runs to 17 residues. V is TRBV3-1 and J is TRBJ2-5; 10 bases align to TRBD2. The TCR comes from an adult woman who had mild COVID-19 (a few samples of this study predate the infection). Cell type and time point are not known. Sequences were obtained from PBMCs or a T cell subset sorted from them (not recorded which). As DNA, the CDR3 is TGTGCCAGCAGCCTACGCTACGGAGCGGGAGGGTCGGAGACCCAGTACTTC. This encodes CASSLRYGAGGSETQYF.